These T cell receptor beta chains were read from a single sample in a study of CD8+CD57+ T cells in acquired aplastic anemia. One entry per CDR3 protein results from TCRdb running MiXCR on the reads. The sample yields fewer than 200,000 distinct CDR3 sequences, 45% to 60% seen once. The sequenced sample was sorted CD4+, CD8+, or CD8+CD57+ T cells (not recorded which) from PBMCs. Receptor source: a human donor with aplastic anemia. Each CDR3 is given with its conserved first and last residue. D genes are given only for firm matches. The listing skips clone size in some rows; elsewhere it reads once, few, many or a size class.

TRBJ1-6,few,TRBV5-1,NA,CASRLTGNSPLHF,TGCGCCAGCAGACTCACAGGGAATTCACCCCTCCACTTT
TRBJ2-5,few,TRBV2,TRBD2,CASTSGLAVTQYF,TGTGCCAGCACCTCGGGACTAGCCGTTACCCAGTACTTC
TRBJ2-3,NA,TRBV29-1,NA,CSVEEGVYTDTQYF,TGCAGCGTTGAAGAGGGGGTATACACAGATACGCAGTATTTT
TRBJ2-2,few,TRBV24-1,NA,CATSDRTGELFF,TGTGCCACCAGTGATCGTACCGGGGAGCTGTTTTTT
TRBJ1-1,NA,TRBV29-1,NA,CSVGTARRTNTEAFF,TGCAGCGTTGGGACAGCGCGACGCACGAACACTGAAGCTTTCTTT
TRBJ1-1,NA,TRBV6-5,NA,CASSYPGRVSTEAFF,TGTGCCAGCAGTTACCCGGGGCGGGTCAGCACTGAAGCTTTCTTT
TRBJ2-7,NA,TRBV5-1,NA,CASSLGRVVYEQYF,TGCGCCAGCAGCTTGGGGCGGGTGGTCTACGAGCAGTACTTC
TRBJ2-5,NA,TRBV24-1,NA,CATSDEGWETQYF,TGTGCCACCAGTGACGAGGGGTGGGAGACCCAGTACTTC
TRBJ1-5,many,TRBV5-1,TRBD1,CASSLAGGNQPQHF,TGCGCCAGCAGCTTGGCAGGGGGAAATCAGCCCCAGCATTTT
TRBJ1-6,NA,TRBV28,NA,CASSPQRVGSNSPLHF,TGTGCCAGCAGTCCCCAGAGGGTGGGGTCCAATTCACCCCTCCACTTT
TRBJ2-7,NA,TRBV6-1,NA,CASSDRARGEQYF,TGTGCCAGCAGTGACAGGGCCCGAGGGGAGCAGTACTTC
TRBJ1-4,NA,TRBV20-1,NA,CSAMGEVNEKLFF,TGCAGTGCGATGGGGGAGGTTAATGAAAAACTGTTTTTT
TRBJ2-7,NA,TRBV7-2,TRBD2,CASSLGLAGSYEQYF,TGTGCCAGCAGCCTCGGACTAGCAGGGTCCTACGAGCAGTACTTC
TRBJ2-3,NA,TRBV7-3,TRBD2,CASSPSRLAATDTQYF,TGTGCCAGCAGCCCATCTCGGCTAGCGGCCACAGATACGCAGTATTTT
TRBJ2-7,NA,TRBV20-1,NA,CSAKAVFTGSYEQYF,TGCAGTGCTAAGGCTGTTTTTACAGGCTCCTACGAGCAGTACTTC
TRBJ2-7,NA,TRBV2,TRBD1,CASMVPGQGQYEQYF,TGTGCCAGCATGGTCCCGGGACAGGGCCAATACGAGCAGTACTTC
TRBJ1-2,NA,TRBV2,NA,CASSARVAYGYTF,TGTGCCAGCAGTGCAAGGGTGGCCTATGGCTACACCTTC
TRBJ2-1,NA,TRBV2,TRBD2,CASKEAGGSYNEQFF,TGTGCCAGCAAAGAGGCGGGAGGGTCCTACAATGAGCAGTTCTTC
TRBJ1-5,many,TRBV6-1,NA,CASRAGHTSNQPQHF,TGTGCCAGCAGAGCGGGACACACTAGCAATCAGCCCCAGCATTTT
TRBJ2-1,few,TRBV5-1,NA,CASSFPELNEQFF,TGCGCCAGCAGCTTCCCGGAGCTCAATGAGCAGTTCTTC
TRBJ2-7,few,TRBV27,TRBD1,CASSQSGTGTHEQYF,TGTGCCAGCAGTCAATCCGGGACAGGGACACACGAGCAGTACTTC
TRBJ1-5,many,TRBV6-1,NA,CASASRGDRNQPQHF,TGTGCCAGCGCTAGTAGAGGGGACCGCAATCAGCCCCAGCATTTT
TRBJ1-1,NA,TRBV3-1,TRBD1,CASSQKQGARAEAFF,TGTGCCAGCAGCCAAAAGCAGGGGGCGCGAGCTGAAGCTTTCTTT
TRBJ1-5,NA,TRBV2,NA,CASSEGGRQPQHF,TGTGCCAGCAGTGAAGGGGGACGCCAGCCCCAGCATTTT
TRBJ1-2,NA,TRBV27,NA,CASSLSAKRGYTF,TGTGCCAGCAGTTTATCGGCCAAACGGGGCTACACCTTC